This T cell receptor (beta chain) was sequenced in a study of CD8+CD57+ T cells in acquired aplastic anemia. Overall study findings and caveats: Patients and controls shared about 27 CD8+ CDR3 sequences.

Genomic DNA constituted the template upon which TCR beta VDJ and CDR3 profiling was performed. MiXCR was run by TCRdb on the reads, yielding one entry per CDR3 protein. The sample shows 150,000 to 200,000 distinct CDR3 sequences, under 55% of them seen only once. With 0 bases clipped from V and 3 bases from J, the junction kept 10 bases outside the gene matches. The germline CDR1 and CDR2 sequences are SGDLS and YYNGEE. This CDR3 contains 18 residues. This clonotype was detected ten times or more. The antigen is unknown. CD8+CD57+ cell expansion had been shown by flow cytometry in patients chosen for sequencing. Receipt of therapy had not occurred in any patient by the time of blood sampling.

The source material was sorted CD4+, CD8+, or CD8+CD57+ T cells (not recorded which) from PBMCs. J is TRBJ2-1 and V is TRBV9; 9 nucleotides line up with TRBD2. The TCR was taken from a human donor with aplastic anemia. CDR3 sequence reads: CASSVAATSGAHYNEQFF. The CDR3 nucleotides read TGTGCCAGCAGCGTAGCGGCGACTAGCGGAGCGCACTACAATGAGCAGTTCTTC.